The 17 T cell receptor beta chains presented below share a single source sample, sequenced in a study of blood T cells in healthy people across ages. Then a second PCR, running roughly 7 to 11 cycles, was carried out with a sample-barcoded 5' primer and a J-beta primer mix. Using its own MiXCR run on the 5' RACE reads, TCRdb lists one record per CDR3 protein. Here the sample spans hundreds of thousands of distinct CDR3 sequences, approximately 30% being singletons. Material: blood. These TCRs come from a woman aged 80 or over in good health.

Notes on this clonotype: A much more abundant neighbour one base away suggests this may be a read error. The CDR3 protein is CASSLDGADEQYF. DNA for the CDR3: TGCGCCAGCAGCTTAGACGGGGCAGACGAGCAGTACTTC. The J gene is TRBJ2-4, the V gene TRBV5-1, with D perhaps being TRBD1 or TRBD2 (5 bases each). The end of the DNA aligns better with TRBJ2-7, so the J call may be wrong. The CDR3 sequence is 13 residues long. Germline CDR1 and CDR2: SGHRS and YFSETQ.

At least ten counts were recorded for this clonotype. The chain is built from TRBV10-3 and TRBJ2-5, with 9 bases fitting TRBD1. Looked up from germline, CDR1 is ENHRY and CDR2 is SYGVKD. This CDR3 region has 15 residues. With 2 bases clipped from V and 5 bases from J, the junction kept 6 bases outside the gene matches. The DNA of the CDR3 is TGTGCCATCAGTGAGGGGGGACAGGGTTTGGAGACCCAGTACTTC. It yields the protein CAISEGGQGLETQYF.

This chain uses TRBV2 with TRBJ2-4; 8 positions agree with TRBD1. TRBJ2-7 matches the DNA end more closely, so the J call is doubtful. The CDR3 consists of 15 residues. Germline V lookup: CDR1 SNHLY, CDR2 FYNNEI. The CDR3 protein is CASTVSGTGRSEQYF. The CDR3 DNA follows: TGTGCCAGCACAGTATCCGGGACAGGACGAAGCGAGCAGTACTTC.

This clonotype was seen at least ten times. The chain recombines TRBV10-2 with TRBJ2-5; possible D gene TRBD1, 6 bases. In germline, CDR1 is WSHSY, CDR2 SAAADI. The V end was cut by 0 bases, the J end by 1 base, with 12 bases between. This CDR3 region has 16 residues. The CDR3 DNA is TGCGCCAGCAGTGAGTCTCAGACAGGAACCCAAGAGACCCAGTACTTC. Protein product: CASSESQTGTQETQYF.

J is TRBJ1-3 and V is TRBV12-3 or TRBV12-4; D gene uncertain. The CDR3 consists of 14 residues. V gave up 8 bases and J gave up 0 bases, with 11 bases separating them. The CDR3 is CASLPGVSGNTIYF. The DNA for the CDR3 is TGTGCCAGCCTACCAGGCGTCTCTGGAAACACCATATATTTT.

This clonotype was observed a handful of times. A much larger clone differs from this one at a single base, so this may be a read error. The V and J genes are TRBV15 and TRBJ2-5; 7 bases agree with TRBD2. J gave up 5 bases and V 3 bases, and 18 bases lay outside the gene matches. This CDR3 has 18 residues. Germline V gene lookup returns CDR1 LNHNV and CDR2 YYDKDF (reference sequence). This CDR3 is CATSSGLVGGSGGETQYF. CDR3 DNA sequence: TGTGCCACCAGCAGTGGACTAGTGGGGGGTAGTGGAGGGGAGACCCAGTACTTC.

In its sample, this clonotype was seen many times. The rearrangement joins TRBV5-1 to TRBJ2-3, with a weak D call TRBD2 (6 bases). V dropped 0 bases and J dropped 2 bases, with 13 bases sitting between them. CDR1 is SGHRS, CDR2 YFSETQ, per germline. This CDR3 has 16 amino acids. The CDR3 DNA reads as TGCGCCAGCAGCTTGGCCGCTAGCGCCTACACAGATACGCAGTATTTT. This translates into CASSLAASAYTDTQYF.

J is TRBJ1-2 and V is TRBV5-1; D is uncertain. Trimming removed 5 bases from V and 12 bases from J, with 20 bases in between. In germline, CDR1 is SGHRS, CDR2 YFSETQ. The CDR3 covers 13 residues. The CDR3 nucleotides read TGCGCCAGCAGAGACCCGGGAGTTTACGGCCACACCTTC. Translation gives CASRDPGVYGHTF. Full variable domain (outside the CDR3, taken from reference TRBV5-1 and TRBJ1-2): KAGVTQTPRYLIKTRGQQVTLSCSPISGHRSVSWYQQTPGQGLQFLFEYFSETQRNKGNFPGRFSGRQFSNSRSEMNVSTLELGDSALYLCASRDPGVYGHTFGSGTRLTVV.

The sample holds many counts of this clonotype. The genes are TRBV5-6 and TRBJ2-7; D remains ambiguous. The germline gives CDR1 SGHDT, CDR2 YYEEEE. This CDR3 comprises 17 residues. Trimming pared 4 bases from V and 3 bases from J, leaving 23 bases between. The CDR3 DNA follows: TGTGCCAGCAGCGAATATCCGGGCTACTCTACGTTCTACGAGCAGTACTTC. This sequence encodes CASSEYPGYSTFYEQYF.

V gene TRBV6-1 combines with J gene TRBJ2-3; TRBD2 is a possible D gene (6 bases). The germline V gene has CDR1 MNHNS and CDR2 SASEGT. The CDR3 length is 17 residues. V was clipped by 5 bases and J by 2 bases, with 20 bases between them. The CDR3 DNA sequence: TGTGCCAGCAGTCCCGTGACTGGCGGGGTTCTCACAGATACGCAGTATTTT. As protein: CASSPVTGGVLTDTQYF.

The chain employs TRBV19 and TRBJ1-6, with 8 bases lining up with TRBD1. The V and J ends lost 10 bases and 4 bases, in that order; junction bases with no gene match: 6. This CDR3 has 14 residues. Germline loops: CDR1 LNHDA, CDR2 SQIVND (reference sequence). The CDR3 loop is CANDRGGYNSPLHF. CDR3 sequence (DNA): TGTGCCAACGACAGGGGAGGGTATAATTCACCCCTCCACTTT.

This clonotype was detected many times. The rearrangement uses TRBV27 and TRBJ2-3; D uncertain. The CDR3 runs 16 residues. Germline V gene data show CDR1 as MNHEY and CDR2 as SMNVEV (reference sequence). Trimming shortened V by 3 bases and J by 1 base, and 14 bases separated the two germline ends. CDR3 DNA sequence: TGTGCCAGCAGTTTGTACCGGCAAGGCGGCACAGATACGCAGTATTTT. Encoded protein: CASSLYRQGGTDTQYF.

The CDR3 DNA follows: TGCAGTGCGCGTATGGGGCCTCCCTATGAGCAGTACTTC. Protein: CSARMGPPYEQYF. This chain joins TRBV20-1 and TRBJ2-5, with D maybe TRBD1 (5 bases). The CDR3 loop spans 13 amino acids. The germline V and J ends were trimmed by 6 bases and 11 bases, with 22 bases remaining between them. Germline loops: CDR1 DFQATT, CDR2 SNEGSKA (reference sequence).

This clonotype was detected many times. The rearrangement joins TRBV7-2 to TRBJ1-1, with D possibly being TRBD1 (6 bases). Per germline, CDR1 SGHTA and CDR2 FQGNSA. The CDR3 totals 13 residues. Trimming took 5 bases from V and 5 from J, leaving 12 bases between them. DNA for the CDR3: TGTGCCAGCAGCCCCCACCAGGGGACTGAAGCTTTCTTT. Protein: CASSPHQGTEAFF.

The chain joins TRBV6-6 to TRBJ1-4; D not resolved. This CDR3 is 15 amino acids long. The V end lost 2 bases, the J end lost 4 bases, and 11 bases lay between the germline ends. CDR1 MNHNY and CDR2 SVGAGI come from the germline V gene (reference sequence). The chain's CDR3 is CASSYPSTGNEKLFF. The CDR3 DNA is TGTGCCAGCAGTTACCCCTCTACTGGTAATGAAAAACTGTTTTTT.

This clonotype was seen ten or more times. The chain carries TRBV12-3 or TRBV12-4 and TRBJ1-5; no firm D call. V was clipped by 3 bases and J by 4 bases, with 7 bases between them. The CDR3 has 13 residues. This CDR3 is CASSFKGNQPQHF. CDR3 DNA: TGTGCCAGCAGTTTCAAGGGAAATCAGCCCCAGCATTTT.

This clonotype was found many times. V is TRBV20-1 and J is TRBJ2-7; 8 bases match TRBD1. The germline gives CDR1 DFQATT, CDR2 SNEGSKA (reference sequence). CDR3 size: 14 residues. After removal of 1 base from V and 5 bases from J, the junction contained 7 bases not matched to a gene. In DNA form, the CDR3 reads TGCAGTGCTAGAGTCGTGGACAGGGCGAACGAGCAGTACTTC. This codes for CSARVVDRANEQYF.